This note documents a single T cell receptor (beta chain) sequence. The investigators amplified TCR beta CDR3 regions from RNA transcripts. TCR CDR3 regions were first amplified by RT-PCR with HTBI primers. TCRdb redid the calling of the multiplex PCR reads with MiXCR, one entry per CDR3 protein. Of about 380,000 distinct CDR3 sequences detected, 11% to 15% appear once; the ten largest clones hold about 11%. The germline V and J ends were trimmed by 6 bases and 5 bases, with 14 bases remaining between them. The CDR3 contains 14 residues. The germline V gene encodes CDR1 SGHAT and CDR2 FQNNGV. This record belongs to a study of T cells in Graves' hyperthyroidism and ophthalmopathy. A lack of ophthalmopathy progression within 18 months defined stable Graves' hyperthyroidism.

The material sequenced was blood. The chain recombines TRBV11-2 with TRBJ1-5; no definite D call. This sequence originates from a woman in her fifties or sixties with Graves' hyperthyroidism. CDR3 amino acids: CASSPREGYQPQHF. The CDR3 DNA follows: TGTGCCAGCAGTCCCCGGGAGGGCTATCAGCCCCAGCATTTT.